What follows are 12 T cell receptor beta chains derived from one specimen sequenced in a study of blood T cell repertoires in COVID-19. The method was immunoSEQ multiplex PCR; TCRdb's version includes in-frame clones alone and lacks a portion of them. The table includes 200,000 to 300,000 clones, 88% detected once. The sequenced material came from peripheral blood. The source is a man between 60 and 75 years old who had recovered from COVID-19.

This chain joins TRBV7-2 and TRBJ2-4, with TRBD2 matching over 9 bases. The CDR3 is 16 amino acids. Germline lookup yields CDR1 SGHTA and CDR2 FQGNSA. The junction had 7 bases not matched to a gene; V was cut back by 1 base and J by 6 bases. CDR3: CASSLVPGLAPNIQYF. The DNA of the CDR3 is TGTGCCAGCAGCTTAGTCCCGGGACTAGCACCAAACATTCAGTACTTC.

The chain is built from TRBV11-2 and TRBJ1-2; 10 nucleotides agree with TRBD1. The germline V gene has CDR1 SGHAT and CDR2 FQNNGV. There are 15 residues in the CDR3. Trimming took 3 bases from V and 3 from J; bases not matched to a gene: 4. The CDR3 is CASSLGQGPYYGYTF. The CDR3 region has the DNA TGTGCCAGCAGCTTGGGACAGGGGCCTTACTATGGCTACACCTTC.

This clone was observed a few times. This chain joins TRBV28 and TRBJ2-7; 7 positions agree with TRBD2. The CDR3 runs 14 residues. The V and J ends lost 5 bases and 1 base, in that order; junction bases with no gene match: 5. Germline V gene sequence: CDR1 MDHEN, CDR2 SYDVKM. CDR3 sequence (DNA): TGTGCCAGCAGTCTCACCGGGAGGTCCTACGAGCAGTACTTC. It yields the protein CASSLTGRSYEQYF.

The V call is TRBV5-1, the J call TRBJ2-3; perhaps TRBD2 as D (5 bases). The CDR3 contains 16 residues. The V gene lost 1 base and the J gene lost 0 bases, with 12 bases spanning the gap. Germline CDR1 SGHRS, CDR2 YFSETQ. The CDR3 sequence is CASSLPGIPSTDTQYF. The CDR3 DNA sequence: TGCGCCAGCAGCTTGCCGGGAATTCCTAGCACAGATACGCAGTATTTT. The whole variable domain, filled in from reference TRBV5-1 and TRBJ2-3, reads KAGVTQTPRYLIKTRGQQVTLSCSPISGHRSVSWYQQTPGQGLQFLFEYFSETQRNKGNFPGRFSGRQFSNSRSEMNVSTLELGDSALYLCASSLPGIPSTDTQYFGPGTRLTVL.

CDR3 in amino acids: CAISTGQGAGDTQYF. CDR3 DNA sequence: TGTGCCATCAGTACGGGACAGGGGGCGGGAGATACGCAGTATTTT. The chain joins TRBV10-3 to TRBJ2-3; 12 positions agree with TRBD1. The CDR3 contains 15 residues. Unmatched junction bases numbered 5, after V lost 5 bases and J lost 5 bases. In germline, CDR1 is ENHRY, CDR2 SYGVKD.

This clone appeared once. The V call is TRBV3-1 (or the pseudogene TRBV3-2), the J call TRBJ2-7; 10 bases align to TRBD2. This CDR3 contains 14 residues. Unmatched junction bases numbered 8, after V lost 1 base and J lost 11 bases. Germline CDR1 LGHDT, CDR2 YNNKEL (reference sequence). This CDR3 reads CASSQGTSGAREYF. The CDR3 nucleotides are TGTGCCAGCAGCCAAGGAACTAGCGGGGCCAGGGAGTACTTC.

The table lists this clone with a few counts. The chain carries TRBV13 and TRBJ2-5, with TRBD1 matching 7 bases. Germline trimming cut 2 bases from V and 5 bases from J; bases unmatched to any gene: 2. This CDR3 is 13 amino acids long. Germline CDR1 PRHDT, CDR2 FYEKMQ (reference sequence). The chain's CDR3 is CASSLTGVETQYF. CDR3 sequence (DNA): TGTGCCAGCAGCTTAACAGGGGTTGAGACCCAGTACTTC.

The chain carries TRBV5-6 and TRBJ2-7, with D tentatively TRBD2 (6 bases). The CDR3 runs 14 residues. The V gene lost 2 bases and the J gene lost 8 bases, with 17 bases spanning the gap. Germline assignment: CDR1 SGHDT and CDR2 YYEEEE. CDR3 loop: CASSLRPGLGQQYF. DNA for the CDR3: TGTGCCAGCAGCTTAAGGCCGGGACTTGGACAGCAGTACTTC.

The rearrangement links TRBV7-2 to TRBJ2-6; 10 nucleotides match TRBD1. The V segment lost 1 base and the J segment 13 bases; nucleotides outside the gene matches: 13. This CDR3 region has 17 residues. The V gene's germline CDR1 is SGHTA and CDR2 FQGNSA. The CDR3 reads CASSLGLGSGTGEVLTF. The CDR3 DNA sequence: TGTGCCAGCAGCTTAGGGTTGGGCTCGGGGACAGGGGAGGTCCTGACTTTC.

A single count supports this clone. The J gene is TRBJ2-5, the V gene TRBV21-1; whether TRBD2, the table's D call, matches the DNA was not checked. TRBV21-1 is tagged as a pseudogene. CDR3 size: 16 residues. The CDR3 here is CASSSCGGWFGETQYF. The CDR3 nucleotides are TGTGCCAGCAGCTCCTGTGGGGGGTGGTTTGGAGAGACCCAGTACTTC.

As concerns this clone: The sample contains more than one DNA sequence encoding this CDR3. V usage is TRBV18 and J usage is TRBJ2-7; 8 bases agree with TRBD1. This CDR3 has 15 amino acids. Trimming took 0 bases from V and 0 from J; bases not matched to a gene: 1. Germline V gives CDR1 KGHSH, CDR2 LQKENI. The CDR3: CASSPPGTGSYEQYF. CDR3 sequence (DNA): TGTGCCAGCTCACCACCTGGGACAGGCTCCTACGAGCAGTACTTC. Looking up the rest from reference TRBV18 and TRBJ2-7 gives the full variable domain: NAGVMQNPRHLVRRRGQEARLRCSPMKGHSHVYWYRQLPEEGLKFMVYLQKENIIDESGMPKERFSAEFPKEGPSILRIQQVVRGDSAAYFCASSPPGTGSYEQYFGPGTRLTVT.

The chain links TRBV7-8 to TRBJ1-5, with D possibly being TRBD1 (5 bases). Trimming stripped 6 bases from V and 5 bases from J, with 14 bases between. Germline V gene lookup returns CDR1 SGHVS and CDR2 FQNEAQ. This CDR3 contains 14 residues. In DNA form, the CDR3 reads TGTGCCAGCAGACCGGACAAGTACCATCAGCCCCAGCATTTT. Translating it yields CASRPDKYHQPQHF.